A selection of T cell receptor beta chains follows, all from one sample in a study of cytomegalovirus exposure and HLA in healthy donors. Produced via immunoSEQ multiplex PCR; TCRdb's table is partial and in-frame only. Of fewer than 90,000 clones in the sample, around 79% were seen once. The sequencing input was PBMCs. These receptors originate from a female donor in good health and CMV-seronegative. Both conserved end residues are part of each CDR3. D genes are given only for firm matches. A row's size may be missing; if present it is once, few, many or a size class.

NA	TRBV29-1	TRBJ1-3	NA	CSVVIGAGNTIYF	TGCAGCGTTGTGATCGGGGCTGGAAACACCATATATTTT
NA	TRBV29-1	TRBJ2-5	TRBD2	CSVDGTRQTQYF	TGCAGCGTTGATGGGACTAGACAGACCCAGTACTTC
NA	TRBV29-1	TRBJ2-3	NA	CSVEDIQTDTQYF	TGCAGCGTTGAAGATATACAGACAGATACGCAGTATTTT
NA	TRBV25-1	TRBJ2-2	NA	CASLASGYGELFF	TGTGCCAGCTTGGCATCGGGGTACGGGGAGCTGTTTTTT
NA	TRBV5-1	TRBJ1-3	TRBD1	CASSSGPRGQSGNTIYF	TGCGCCAGCAGCTCGGGACCCAGGGGGCAATCTGGAAACACCATATATTTT
NA	TRBV30	TRBJ2-3	TRBD2	CAWIAGLTDTQYF	TGTGCCTGGATAGCGGGCCTCACAGATACGCAGTATTTT
NA	TRBV30	TRBJ1-5	NA	CAWSGGRVPPYNQPQHF	TGTGCCTGGAGTGGCGGCAGGGTCCCGCCCTACAATCAGCCCCAGCATTTT
few	TRBV2	TRBJ2-2	TRBD1	CASSQQGANGELFF	TGTGCCAGCAGCCAACAGGGGGCGAACGGGGAGCTGTTTTTT
many	TRBV7-9	TRBJ1-1	NA	CASSLGRNTEAFF	TGTGCCAGCAGCTTAGGGAGGAACACTGAAGCTTTCTTT
NA	TRBV7-9	TRBJ2-2	TRBD1	CASSPTGQGNTGELFF	TGTGCCAGCAGCCCCACTGGACAGGGAAACACCGGGGAGCTGTTTTTT
NA	TRBV7-6	TRBJ2-3	TRBD2	CASGLRAGGTTDTQYF	TGTGCCAGCGGCCTTAGGGCGGGGGGAACCACAGATACGCAGTATTTT
NA	TRBV7-2	TRBJ2-1	NA	CASSPQSSSYNEQFF	TGTGCCAGCAGCCCCCAATCGAGCTCCTACAATGAGCAGTTCTTC
NA	TRBV7-9	TRBJ2-7	TRBD1	CASSPQGAFEEQYF	TGTGCCAGCAGCCCGCAGGGGGCGTTCGAAGAGCAGTACTTC
NA	TRBV7-3	TRBJ1-6	NA	CASSLTPPEPLHF	TGTGCCAGCAGCTTAACCCCCCCAGAACCCCTCCACTTT
once	TRBV11-2	TRBJ2-1	TRBD2	CASSSLAGVEGEQFF	TGTGCCAGCAGCTCCCTAGCGGGAGTGGAGGGTGAGCAGTTCTTC
NA	TRBV6-5	TRBJ1-2	TRBD1	CASRKTGEIYGYTF	TGTGCCAGCAGAAAGACAGGGGAGATCTATGGCTACACCTTC
NA	TRBV5-1	TRBJ1-1	TRBD1	CASSPGDRTNTEAFF	TGCGCCAGCAGCCCTGGGGACAGGACGAACACTGAAGCTTTCTTT
NA	TRBV30	TRBJ1-1	TRBD1	CAWGQGIAEAFF	TGTGCCTGGGGACAGGGAATCGCTGAAGCTTTCTTT
NA	TRBV21-1	TRBJ2-7	NA	CASSADRGKGYEQYF	TGTGCCAGCAGCGCCGACAGGGGCAAAGGGTACGAGCAGTACTTC
NA	TRBV7-6	TRBJ1-1	TRBD1	CASSSHHLLTGPNTEAFF	TGTGCCAGCAGCTCTCATCACCTATTGACAGGGCCGAACACTGAAGCTTTCTTT
few	TRBV9	TRBJ2-1	TRBD2	CASSVVAGATYNEQFF	TGTGCCAGCAGCGTAGTAGCGGGGGCCACCTACAATGAGCAGTTCTTC
NA	TRBV5-1	TRBJ2-7	NA	CASSLVQGRLPYEQYF	TGCGCCAGCAGCTTGGTACAGGGAAGGTTACCCTACGAGCAGTACTTC
NA	TRBV7-8	TRBJ1-4	TRBD1	CASSLGQGAPLFMEKLFF	TGTGCCAGCAGCTTAGGACAGGGGGCCCCTCTTTTTATGGAAAAACTGTTTTTT
NA	TRBV27	TRBJ2-7	NA	CASSLERGSYEQYF	TGTGCCAGCAGTTTAGAAAGGGGGTCCTACGAGCAGTACTTC
NA	TRBV19	TRBJ2-2	NA	CASSPRSGTGELFF	TGTGCCAGTAGTCCGAGGTCTGGGACCGGGGAGCTGTTTTTT
NA	TRBV2	TRBJ2-3	TRBD1	CATDRGRTDTQYF	TGTGCCACAGACAGGGGGCGTACAGATACGCAGTATTTT
once	TRBV27	TRBJ2-7	NA	CASSRNPGHLRREQYF	TGTGCCAGCAGTCGAAACCCGGGACACCTAAGGAGGGAGCAGTACTTC
few	TRBV5-1	TRBJ2-3	NA	CASSLAGGSSTDTQYF	TGCGCCAGCAGCTTGGCCGGCGGTTCTAGCACAGATACGCAGTATTTT
NA	TRBV30	TRBJ2-3	TRBD2	CAWSLGLAGNTDTQYF	TGTGCCTGGAGTTTAGGACTAGCGGGGAACACAGATACGCAGTATTTT
NA	TRBV27	TRBJ1-2	NA	CASSLRANYGYTF	TGTGCCAGCAGTTTACGGGCTAACTATGGCTACACCTTC
NA	TRBV4-2	TRBJ2-1	NA	CASSQVGGSNNEQFF	TGTGCCAGCAGCCAAGTTGGAGGGTCGAACAATGAGCAGTTCTTC
NA	TRBV9	TRBJ2-3	TRBD2	CASNLAGGPTDTQYF	TGTGCCAGCAATCTAGCGGGGGGCCCCACAGATACGCAGTATTTT
NA	TRBV29-1	TRBJ2-1	TRBD2	CSVQGASGGPRLYNEQFF	TGCAGCGTTCAAGGTGCTAGCGGGGGGCCCCGGCTCTACAATGAGCAGTTCTTC
NA	TRBV30	TRBJ1-1	NA	CAWSLQGHTEAFF	TGTGCCTGGAGTCTCCAGGGTCACACTGAAGCTTTCTTT
NA	TRBV5-1	TRBJ2-7	NA	CASSPSRKGLSYEQYF	TGCGCCAGCAGCCCCTCTAGGAAAGGACTGTCCTACGAGCAGTACTTC